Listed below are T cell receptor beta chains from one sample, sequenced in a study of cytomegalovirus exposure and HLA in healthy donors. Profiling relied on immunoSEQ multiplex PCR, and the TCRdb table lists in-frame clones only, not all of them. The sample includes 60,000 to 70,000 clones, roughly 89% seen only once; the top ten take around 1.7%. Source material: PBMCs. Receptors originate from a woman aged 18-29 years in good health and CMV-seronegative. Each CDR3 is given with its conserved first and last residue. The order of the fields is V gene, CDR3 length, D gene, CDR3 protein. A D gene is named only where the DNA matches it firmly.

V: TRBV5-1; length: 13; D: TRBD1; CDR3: CASSSGQGETQYF
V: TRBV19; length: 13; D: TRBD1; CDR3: CASLGQGGSPLHF
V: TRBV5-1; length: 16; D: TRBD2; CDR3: CASSLAGLAGNNEQFF
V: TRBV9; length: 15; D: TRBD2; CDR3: CASSVGAGGTDTQYF
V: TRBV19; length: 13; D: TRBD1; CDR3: CASRNRGSYEQYF
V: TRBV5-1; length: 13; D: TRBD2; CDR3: CASGLAVGETQYF
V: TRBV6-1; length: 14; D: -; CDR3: CASSEGRGVDEQYF
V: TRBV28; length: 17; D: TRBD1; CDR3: CASSKYRDRGPNTEAFF
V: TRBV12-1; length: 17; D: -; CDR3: CASSFNLRQLGTDTQYF
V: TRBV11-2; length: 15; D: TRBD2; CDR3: CASSLGGGNTDTQYF
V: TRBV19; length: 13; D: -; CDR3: CASSTGSSYEQYF
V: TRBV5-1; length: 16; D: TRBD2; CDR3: CASSLDPGGPGETQYF
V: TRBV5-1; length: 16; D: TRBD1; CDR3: CASSPGTGGYADGYTF
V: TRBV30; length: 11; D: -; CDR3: CAWSDRFEQYF
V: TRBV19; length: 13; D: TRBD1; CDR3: CASHRTGTYGYTF
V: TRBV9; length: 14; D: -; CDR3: CASSGGLVKETQYF
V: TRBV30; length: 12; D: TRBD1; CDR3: CAFTGGANEQYF
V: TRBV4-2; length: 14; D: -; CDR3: CASSPLAVPNEQFF
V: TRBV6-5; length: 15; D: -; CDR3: CASSVQGFPSYEQYF
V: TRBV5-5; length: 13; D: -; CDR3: CASSLAGADTQYF
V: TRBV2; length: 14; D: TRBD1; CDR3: CASSLTGGDTEAFF
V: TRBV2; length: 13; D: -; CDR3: CASRDSWGQPQHF
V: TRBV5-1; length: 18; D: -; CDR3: CASSSSASGTIAKNIQYF
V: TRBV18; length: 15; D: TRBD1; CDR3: CASSPGYRGNTEAFF
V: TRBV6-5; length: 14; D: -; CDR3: CASSYGGTLITQYF
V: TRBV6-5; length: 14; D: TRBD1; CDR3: CASKTGTGTDTQYF
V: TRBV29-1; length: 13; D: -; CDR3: CSVEQGSNYGYTF
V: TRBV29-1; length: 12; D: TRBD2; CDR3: CSVERELGEQYF
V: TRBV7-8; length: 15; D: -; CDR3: CASSQTGLANYGYTF
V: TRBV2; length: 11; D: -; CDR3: CASTLYNEQFF
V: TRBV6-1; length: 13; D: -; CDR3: CASSEVVGRGYTF
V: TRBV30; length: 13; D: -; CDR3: CAWSVAGDQPQHF
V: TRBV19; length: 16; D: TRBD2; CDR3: CASSSGSGGPTYEQYF
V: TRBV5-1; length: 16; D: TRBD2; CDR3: CASSPVVSSGGDTQYF
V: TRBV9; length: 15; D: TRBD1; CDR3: CASTPSLGTDYEQYF
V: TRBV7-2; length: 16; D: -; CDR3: CASSSWASQGTDTQYF
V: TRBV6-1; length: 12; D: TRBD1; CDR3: CASRGTGVRAFF
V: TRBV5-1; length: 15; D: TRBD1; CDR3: CASSPGQGAPDTQYF
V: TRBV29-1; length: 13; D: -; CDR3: CSVERQGGNEQFF
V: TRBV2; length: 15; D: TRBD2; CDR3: CASTEREVNTGELFF
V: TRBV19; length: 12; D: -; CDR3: CASSNRVHEQYF
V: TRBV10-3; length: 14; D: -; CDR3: CATREDATNEKLFF
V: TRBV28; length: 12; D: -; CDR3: CASSSQNQPQHF
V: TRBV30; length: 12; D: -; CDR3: CAWRQGRAELFF
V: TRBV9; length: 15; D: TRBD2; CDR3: CASSDLLAGVETQYF
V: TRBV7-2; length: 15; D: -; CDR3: CASSLNRVAYNEQFF
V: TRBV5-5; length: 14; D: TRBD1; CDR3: CASSDDRGGREQYF
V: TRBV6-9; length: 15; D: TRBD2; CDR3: CASLQKREGRETQYF
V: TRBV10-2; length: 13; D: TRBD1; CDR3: CASRGDRDTEAFF
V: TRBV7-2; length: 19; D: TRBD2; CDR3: CASSQVTSLAGAFSYEQYF
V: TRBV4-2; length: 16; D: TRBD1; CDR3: CASSQDRQGASYEQYF
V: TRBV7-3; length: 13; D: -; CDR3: CASSLNPGEGYTF
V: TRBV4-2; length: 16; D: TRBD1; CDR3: CASSQDIARGSAEQYF